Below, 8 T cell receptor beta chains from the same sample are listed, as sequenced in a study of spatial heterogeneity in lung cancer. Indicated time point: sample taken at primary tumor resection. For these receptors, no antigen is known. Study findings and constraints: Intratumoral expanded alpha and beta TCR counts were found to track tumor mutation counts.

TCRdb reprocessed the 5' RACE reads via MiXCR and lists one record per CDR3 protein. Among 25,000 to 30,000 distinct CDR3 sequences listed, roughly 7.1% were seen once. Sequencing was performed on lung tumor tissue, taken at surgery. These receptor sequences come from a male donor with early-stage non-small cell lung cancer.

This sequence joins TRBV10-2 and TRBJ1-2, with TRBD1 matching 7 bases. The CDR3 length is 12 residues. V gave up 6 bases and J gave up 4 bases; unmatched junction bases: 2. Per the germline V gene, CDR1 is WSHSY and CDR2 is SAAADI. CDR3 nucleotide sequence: TGCGCCAGCAGACGGGACAGCTATGGCTACACCTTC. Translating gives CASRRDSYGYTF.

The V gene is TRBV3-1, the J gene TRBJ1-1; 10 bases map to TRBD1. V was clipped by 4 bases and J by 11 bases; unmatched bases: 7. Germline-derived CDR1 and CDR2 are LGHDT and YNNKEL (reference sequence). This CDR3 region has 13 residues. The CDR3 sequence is CASSRQGATGAFF. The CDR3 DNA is TGTGCCAGCAGCCGACAGGGGGCGACGGGGGCTTTCTTT. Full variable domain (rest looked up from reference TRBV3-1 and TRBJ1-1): DTAVSQTPKYLVTQMGNDKSIKCEQNLGHDTMYWYKQDSKKFLKIMFSYNNKELIINETVPNRFSPKSPDKAHLNLHINSLELGDSAVYFCASSRQGATGAFFGQGTRLTVV.

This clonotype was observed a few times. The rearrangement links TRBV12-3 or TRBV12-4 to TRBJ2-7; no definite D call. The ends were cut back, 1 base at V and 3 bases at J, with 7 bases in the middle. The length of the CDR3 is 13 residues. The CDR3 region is CASSLGQYYEQYF. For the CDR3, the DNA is TGTGCCAGCAGTTTAGGGCAGTACTACGAGCAGTACTTC.

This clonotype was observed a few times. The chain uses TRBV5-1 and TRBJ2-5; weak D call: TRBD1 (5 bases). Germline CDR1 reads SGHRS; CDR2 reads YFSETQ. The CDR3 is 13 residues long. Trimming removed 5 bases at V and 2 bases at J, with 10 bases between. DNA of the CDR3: TGCGCCAGCAGGAGACAGTTACAAGAGACCCAGTACTTC. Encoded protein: CASRRQLQETQYF.

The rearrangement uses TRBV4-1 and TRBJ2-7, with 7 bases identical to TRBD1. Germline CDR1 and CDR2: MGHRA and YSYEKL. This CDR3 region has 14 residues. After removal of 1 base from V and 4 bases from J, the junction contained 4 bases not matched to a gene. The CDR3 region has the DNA TGCGCCAGCAGCCAAGGACAGGGAGTTTACGAGCAGTACTTC. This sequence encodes CASSQGQGVYEQYF.

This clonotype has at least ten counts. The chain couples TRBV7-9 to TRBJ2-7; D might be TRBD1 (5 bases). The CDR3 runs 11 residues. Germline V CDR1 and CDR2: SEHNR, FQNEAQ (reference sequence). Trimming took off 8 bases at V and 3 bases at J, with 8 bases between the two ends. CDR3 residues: CASDDSYEQYF. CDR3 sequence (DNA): TGTGCCAGCGACGACAGCTACGAGCAGTACTTC.

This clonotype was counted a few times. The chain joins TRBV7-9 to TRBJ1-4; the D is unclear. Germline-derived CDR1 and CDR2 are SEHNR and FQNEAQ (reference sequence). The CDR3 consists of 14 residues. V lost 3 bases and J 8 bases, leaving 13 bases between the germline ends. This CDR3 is CASSFIGMAEKLFF. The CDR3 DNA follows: TGTGCCAGCAGCTTCATCGGGATGGCGGAAAAACTGTTTTTT.

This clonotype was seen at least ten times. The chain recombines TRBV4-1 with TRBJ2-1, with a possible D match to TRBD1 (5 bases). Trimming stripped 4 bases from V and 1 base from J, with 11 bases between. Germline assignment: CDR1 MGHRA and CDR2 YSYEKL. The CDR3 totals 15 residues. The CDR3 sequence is CASSPRGHSYNEQFF. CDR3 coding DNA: TGCGCCAGCAGCCCAAGGGGTCATTCCTACAATGAGCAGTTCTTC.